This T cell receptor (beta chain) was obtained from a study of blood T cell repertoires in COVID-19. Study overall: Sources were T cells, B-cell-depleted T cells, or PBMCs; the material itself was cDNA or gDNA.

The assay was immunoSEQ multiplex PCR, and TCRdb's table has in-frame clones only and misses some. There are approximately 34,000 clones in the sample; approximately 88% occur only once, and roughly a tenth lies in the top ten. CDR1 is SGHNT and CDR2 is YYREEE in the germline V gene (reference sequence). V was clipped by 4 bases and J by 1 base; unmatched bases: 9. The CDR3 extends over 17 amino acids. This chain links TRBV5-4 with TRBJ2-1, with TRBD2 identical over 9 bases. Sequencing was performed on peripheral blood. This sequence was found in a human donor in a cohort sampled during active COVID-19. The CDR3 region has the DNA TGTGCCAGCAGCCAGCCCGGGAGCGGGAGGTCCTACAATGAGCAGTTCTTC. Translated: CASSQPGSGRSYNEQFF.